The source of this T cell receptor beta chain is a study of shared clonotypes between healthy human individuals. With regard to this clone: Antigen: not known. This sample includes further DNA sequences coding for the same CDR3.

Only in-frame clones appear in the TCRdb table, and some are missing; sequencing was by immunoSEQ multiplex PCR. The sample has about 2.4 million clones, roughly 93% seen once. Regarding the study as a whole: The study found lower generation probabilities in non-shared clonotypes than in those shared by all four donors. Estimated clonotype richness was generally higher in naive than memory subsets.

Sample: naive CD4+ T cells from PBMCs. Subset defined: CD45RA+ positively selected. The clonotype originates from a man between 18 and 29 years old in good health. Some clones in this sample may be carry-over from other donors' samples.

CDR3 residues: CASSLDRETYEQYF. CDR3 nucleotides: TGCGCCAGCAGCTTGGACAGGGAGACCTACGAGCAGTACTTC. The rearrangement links TRBV5-1 to TRBJ2-7, with D maybe TRBD1 (6 bases). Germline assignment: CDR1 SGHRS and CDR2 YFSETQ. This CDR3 has 14 residues. Trimming removed 0 bases at V and 2 bases at J, with 9 bases between. The full variable domain, its missing parts supplied by reference TRBV5-1 and TRBJ2-7, is KAGVTQTPRYLIKTRGQQVTLSCSPISGHRSVSWYQQTPGQGLQFLFEYFSETQRNKGNFPGRFSGRQFSNSRSEMNVSTLELGDSALYLCASSLDRETYEQYFGPGTRLTVT.